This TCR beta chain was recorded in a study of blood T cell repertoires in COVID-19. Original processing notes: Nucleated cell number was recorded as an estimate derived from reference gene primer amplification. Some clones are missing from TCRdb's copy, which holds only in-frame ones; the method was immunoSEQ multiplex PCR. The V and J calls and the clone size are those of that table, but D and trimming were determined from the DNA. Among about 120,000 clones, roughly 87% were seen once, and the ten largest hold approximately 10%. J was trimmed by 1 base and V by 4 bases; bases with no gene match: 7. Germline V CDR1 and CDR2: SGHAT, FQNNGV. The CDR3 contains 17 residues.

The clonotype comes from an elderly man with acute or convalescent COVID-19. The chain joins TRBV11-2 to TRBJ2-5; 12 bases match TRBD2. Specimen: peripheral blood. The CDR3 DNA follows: TGTGCCAGCAGCTCCGGGACTAGCGGGCTCCTCCAAGAGACCCAGTACTTC. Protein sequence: CASSSGTSGLLQETQYF.